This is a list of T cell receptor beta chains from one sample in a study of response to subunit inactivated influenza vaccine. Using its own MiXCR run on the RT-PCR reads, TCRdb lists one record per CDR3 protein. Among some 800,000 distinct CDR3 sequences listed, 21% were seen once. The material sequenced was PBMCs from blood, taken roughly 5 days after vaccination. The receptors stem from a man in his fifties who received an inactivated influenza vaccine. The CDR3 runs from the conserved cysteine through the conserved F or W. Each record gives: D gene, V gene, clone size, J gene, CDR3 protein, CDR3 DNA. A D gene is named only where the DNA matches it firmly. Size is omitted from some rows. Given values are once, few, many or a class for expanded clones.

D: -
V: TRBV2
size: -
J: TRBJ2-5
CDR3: CASSQDSVETQYF
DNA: TGTGCCAGCAGTCAAGACAGCGTGGAGACCCAGTACTTC

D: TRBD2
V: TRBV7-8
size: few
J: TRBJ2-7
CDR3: CASSLSGVSYEQYF
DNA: TGTGCCAGCAGCTTGAGCGGGGTCTCCTACGAGCAGTACTTC

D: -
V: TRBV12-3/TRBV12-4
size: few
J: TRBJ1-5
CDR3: CASSLRGYNQPQHF
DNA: TGTGCCAGCAGTTTAAGGGGATACAATCAGCCCCAGCATTTT

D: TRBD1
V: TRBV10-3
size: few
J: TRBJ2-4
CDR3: CAISESQGPGAKNIQYF
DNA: TGTGCCATCAGTGAGTCACAGGGGCCGGGTGCCAAAAACATTCAGTACTTC

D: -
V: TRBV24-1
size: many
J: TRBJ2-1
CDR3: CATSEQGFSYNEQFF
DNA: TGTGCCACCAGTGAGCAGGGATTCTCCTACAATGAGCAGTTCTTC

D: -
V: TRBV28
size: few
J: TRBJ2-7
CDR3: CASSVVRGDGLYEQYF
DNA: TGTGCCAGCAGCGTGGTCCGGGGCGACGGATTGTACGAGCAGTACTTC

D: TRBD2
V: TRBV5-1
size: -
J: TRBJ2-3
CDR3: CASSPGTSNSWADTQYF
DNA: TGCGCCAGCAGCCCAGGGACTAGCAATTCATGGGCAGATACGCAGTATTTT

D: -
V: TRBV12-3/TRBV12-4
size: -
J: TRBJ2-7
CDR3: CASSSMEAISPYEQYF
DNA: TGTGCCAGCAGTTCAATGGAGGCTATCTCCCCTTACGAGCAGTACTTC

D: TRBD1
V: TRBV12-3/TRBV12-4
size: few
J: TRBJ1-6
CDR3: CASTPFNRGNSPLHF
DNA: TGTGCCAGCACCCCCTTTAACAGGGGTAATTCACCCCTCCACTTT

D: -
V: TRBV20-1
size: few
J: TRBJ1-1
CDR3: CSAGERVEPNTEAFF
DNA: TGCAGTGCAGGGGAACGGGTAGAACCGAACACTGAAGCTTTCTTT

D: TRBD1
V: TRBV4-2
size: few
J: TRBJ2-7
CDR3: CASSLSAGQGTNEQYF
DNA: TGTGCCAGCAGCCTCTCTGCGGGACAGGGTACCAACGAGCAGTACTTC

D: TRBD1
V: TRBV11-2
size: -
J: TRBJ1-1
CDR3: CASSSQGVNTEAFF
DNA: TGTGCCAGCAGCTCGCAGGGGGTGAACACTGAAGCTTTCTTT

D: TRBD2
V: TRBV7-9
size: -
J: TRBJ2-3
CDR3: CASSSALAGGRTDTQYF
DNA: TGTGCCAGCAGCTCGGCTCTAGCGGGAGGCCGCACAGATACGCAGTATTTT

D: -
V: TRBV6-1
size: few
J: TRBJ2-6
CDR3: CASSRQYSGANVLTF
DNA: TGTGCCAGCAGTCGACAGTACTCTGGGGCCAACGTCCTGACTTTC

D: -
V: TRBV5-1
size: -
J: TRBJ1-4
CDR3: CASSLVGQGGTATNEKLFF
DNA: TGCGCCAGCAGCTTGGTCGGGCAGGGAGGTACGGCGACTAATGAAAAACTGTTTTTT

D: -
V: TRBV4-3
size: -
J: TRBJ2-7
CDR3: CASSQAQVSYEQYF
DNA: TGCGCCAGCAGCCAGGCGCAGGTGTCCTACGAGCAGTACTTC

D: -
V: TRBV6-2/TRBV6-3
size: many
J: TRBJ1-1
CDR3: CASSRSRDTPTEAFF
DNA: TGTGCCAGCAGTAGAAGCCGGGACACCCCGACTGAAGCTTTCTTT

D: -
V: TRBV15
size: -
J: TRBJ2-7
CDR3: CATSRVVRSATEQYF
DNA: TGTGCCACCAGCAGAGTGGTTAGAAGCGCAACCGAGCAGTACTTC

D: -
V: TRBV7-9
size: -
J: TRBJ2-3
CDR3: CASSFSADTQYF
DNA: TGTGCCAGCAGCTTCTCAGCAGATACGCAGTATTTT

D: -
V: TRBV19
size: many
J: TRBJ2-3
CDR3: CASSVKDTSTDTQYF
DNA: TGTGCCAGTAGTGTGAAGGACACTAGCACAGATACGCAGTATTTT

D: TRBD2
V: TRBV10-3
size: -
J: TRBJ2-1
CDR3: CAISESGAGGQFF
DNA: TGTGCCATCAGTGAGTCTGGAGCGGGAGGGCAGTTCTTC

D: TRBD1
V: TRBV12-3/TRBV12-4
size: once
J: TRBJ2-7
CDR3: CASSPRQGGSYEQYF
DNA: TGTGCCAGCAGCCCCCGACAGGGGGGATCCTACGAGCAGTACTTC